The TCR beta chain described here comes from a study of radiotherapy plus CTLA-4 blockade in lung cancer. Study-level information: 15% to 20% of patients responded objectively, and 25% to 40% achieved disease control.

In germline, CDR1 is SGHTA, CDR2 FQGNSA. This CDR3 region has 14 residues. Trimming removed 0 bases at V and 8 bases at J, with 11 bases between. Data came from immunoSEQ multiplex PCR; TCRdb stores just in-frame clones and leaves some out. The sample lists roughly 80,000 clones; less than 85% were seen once. The source was peripheral blood, collected from a patient treated with radiotherapy plus ipilimumab. The sequence came from a human donor with non-small cell lung cancer whose response to radiotherapy plus ipilimumab could not be evaluated. The rearrangement links TRBV7-2 to TRBJ1-3; a weak D match, TRBD1 (6 bases). The CDR3 DNA sequence: TGTGCCAGCAGCTTAGCAGGGGGTTGGGACACCATATATTTT. Translated: CASSLAGGWDTIYF. The whole variable domain, remainder taken from reference TRBV7-2 and TRBJ1-3, is GAGVSQSPSNKVTEKGKDVELRCDPISGHTALYWYRQSLGQGLEFLIYFQGNSAPDKSGLPSDRFSAERTGGSVSTLTIQRTQQEDSAVYLCASSLAGGWDTIYFGEGSWLTVV.